One sample yielded the 18 T cell receptor beta chains listed below, sequenced in a study of cytomegalovirus exposure and HLA in healthy donors. The PCR was carried out with 60 Vbeta primers and 13 Jbeta primers. Only in-frame clones appear in the TCRdb table, and some are missing; sequencing was by immunoSEQ multiplex PCR. This table has 150,000 to 180,000 clones, over 65% appearing once. The specimen sequenced was PBMCs. These receptors all stem from a woman between 40 and 50 years old in good health and CMV-seronegative.

The CDR3 coding sequence is TGTGCCAGCGAGTCACGATGGGAGTACAATGAGCAGTTCTTC. Translation gives CASESRWEYNEQFF. The V call is TRBV6-1, the J call TRBJ2-1; the D gene is possibly TRBD2 (5 bases). V lost 8 bases and J lost 4, with 15 bases in between. The CDR3 contains 14 residues. Per the germline V gene, CDR1 is MNHNS and CDR2 is SASEGT.

This chain uses TRBV6-5 with TRBJ1-1; the D is unclear. Germline CDR1 reads MNHEY; CDR2 reads SVGAGI. The CDR3 is 13 residues long. Trimming took off 4 bases at V and 7 bases at J, with 13 bases between the two ends. This CDR3 reads CASSLAGVNEAFF. CDR3 bases: TGTGCCAGCAGTTTGGCTGGAGTCAATGAAGCTTTCTTT.

V is TRBV6-1 and J is TRBJ1-5, with 11 positions matching TRBD1. Per the germline V gene, CDR1 is MNHNS and CDR2 is SASEGT. The CDR3 length is 15 residues. J lost 5 bases, V lost 5 bases, and 5 bases had no gene match. CDR3 amino acids: CASSWTGGYDQPQHF. Here the CDR3 DNA reads TGTGCCAGCAGTTGGACAGGGGGCTATGATCAGCCCCAGCATTTT.

V gene TRBV5-4 combines with J gene TRBJ2-6; 9 positions agree with TRBD2. From germline, CDR1 is SGHNT and CDR2 YYREEE (reference sequence). After removal of 3 bases from V and 2 bases from J, the junction contained 12 bases not matched to a gene. The CDR3 is 19 amino acids. In DNA form, the CDR3 reads TGTGCCAGCAGCTCATTCTGGTTGCGGGAGGGCGCTGGGGCCAACGTCCTGACTTTC. Protein product: CASSSFWLREGAGANVLTF.

The chain links TRBV28 to TRBJ1-2; TRBD1 aligns across 11 bases. The CDR3 extends over 17 amino acids. V dropped 2 bases and J dropped 2; count of bases not matched to a gene: 7. The V gene's germline CDR1 is MDHEN and CDR2 SYDVKM. This CDR3 is CASSLEGQGAQNYGYTF. The CDR3 bases are TGTGCCAGCAGTTTAGAAGGACAGGGGGCGCAGAACTATGGCTACACCTTC.

The V gene is TRBV29-1, the J gene TRBJ2-7; 7 bases line up with TRBD1. The CDR3 spans 11 residues. Germline values: CDR1 SQVTM, CDR2 ANQGSEA. The ends lost 6 bases at V and 3 bases at J; junction bases unmatched: 2. The CDR3 bases are TGCAGCGTAGGGGACAGCTACGAGCAGTACTTC. This gives the protein CSVGDSYEQYF.

This clone turned up a few times. The chain couples TRBV2 to TRBJ2-7, with D maybe TRBD1 (6 bases). The CDR3 runs 11 residues. Trimming removed 9 bases from V and 5 bases from J, with 11 bases in between. Germline values: CDR1 SNHLY, CDR2 FYNNEI. The CDR3 is CASTPGDEQYF. In DNA, the CDR3 is TGTGCCAGTACTCCAGGGGACGAGCAGTACTTC.

This chain connects TRBV19 to TRBJ1-2; D ambiguous. V was trimmed by 3 bases and J by 1 base, leaving 18 bases between them. The length of the CDR3 is 17 residues. Germline loops: CDR1 LNHDA, CDR2 SQIVND (reference sequence). The CDR3 DNA sequence: TGTGCCAGTAGTATCGGGTCCCGACCGATACTTAACTATGGCTACACCTTC. Protein sequence: CASSIGSRPILNYGYTF.

The chain couples TRBV7-9 to TRBJ2-7; TRBD2 aligns across 11 bases. Unmatched junction bases numbered 1, after V lost 1 base and J lost 5 bases. CDR3 length equals 14 residues. The V gene's germline CDR1 is SEHNR and CDR2 FQNEAQ (reference sequence). CDR3 in amino acids: CASSLELAGDEQYF. DNA of the CDR3: TGTGCCAGCAGCTTAGAACTAGCGGGGGACGAGCAGTACTTC.

V is TRBV5-1 and J is TRBJ2-7; D might be TRBD1 (6 bases). V was clipped by 5 bases and J by 5 bases, with 11 bases between them. Looked up from germline, CDR1 is SGHRS and CDR2 is YFSETQ. The CDR3 totals 12 residues. The CDR3: CASSPGDHEQYF. The CDR3 nucleotides are TGCGCCAGCAGTCCAGGGGACCACGAGCAGTACTTC.

The rearrangement links TRBV5-1 to TRBJ2-3, with D possibly matching TRBD2 (5 bases). V lost 5 bases and J 2 bases, leaving 9 bases between the germline ends. The CDR3 contains 13 residues. Per the germline V gene, CDR1 is SGHRS and CDR2 is YFSETQ. As DNA, the CDR3 is TGCGCCAGCAGTGGACTTTCCACAGATACGCAGTATTTT. The encoded protein is CASSGLSTDTQYF.

In regard to this clone: The sample has other DNA sequences that encode this CDR3 too. The chain recombines TRBV5-1 with TRBJ2-1, with D possibly being TRBD2 (6 bases). The CDR3 is made up of 15 amino acids. Per the germline V gene, CDR1 is SGHRS and CDR2 is YFSETQ. Trimming took off 4 bases at V and 0 bases at J, with 11 bases between the two ends. In nucleotides, the CDR3 is TGCGCCAGCAGCGAAGACGGGAGCTCCTACAATGAGCAGTTCTTC. Translated, it gives CASSEDGSSYNEQFF.

The chain carries TRBV27 and TRBJ2-7; possibly TRBD2 for D (6 bases). V was pared by 0 bases and J by 6 bases, with 15 bases between. The CDR3 covers 15 residues. CDR1 is MNHEY and CDR2 is SMNVEV in the germline V gene (reference sequence). In DNA, the CDR3 is TGTGCCAGCAGTTTATCGGGGCGGGGAGGCCCCGAGCAGTACTTC. This sequence encodes CASSLSGRGGPEQYF.

The chain joins TRBV11-2 to TRBJ2-7; 7 bases match TRBD1. The CDR3 runs 15 residues. With 1 base clipped from V and 2 bases from J, the junction kept 5 bases outside the gene matches. The germline gives CDR1 SGHAT, CDR2 FQNNGV. The CDR3 bases are TGTGCCAGCAGCTTAGCCGGCGGACAGGCCTACGAGCAGTACTTC. This sequence encodes CASSLAGGQAYEQYF.

This chain uses TRBV6-1 with TRBJ1-5; D unclear. Germline CDR1 MNHNS, CDR2 SASEGT. The CDR3 length is 13 residues. V was shortened by 7 bases and J by 3 bases, with 10 bases between the two germline ends. CDR3 region: CASTMSYNQPQHF. The CDR3 DNA reads TGTGCCAGCACAATGAGTTACAATCAGCCCCAGCATTTT.

The chain recombines TRBV5-1 with TRBJ1-1; D perhaps matches TRBD1 (5 bases). Germline V gives CDR1 SGHRS, CDR2 YFSETQ. V was pared by 4 bases and J by 0 bases, with 13 bases between. The CDR3 runs to 15 residues. The CDR3 nucleotides read TGCGCCAGCAGCGCACCCACAGGACTGAACACTGAAGCTTTCTTT. Translation gives CASSAPTGLNTEAFF.

The rearrangement links TRBV27 to TRBJ2-1, with TRBD2 matching 10 bases. There are 16 residues in the CDR3. Germline CDR1 is MNHEY and CDR2 is SMNVEV (reference sequence). V lost 5 bases and J lost 1; bases outside the gene matches: 5. The CDR3 protein is CASSTTSGMSYNEQFF. The DNA for the CDR3 is TGTGCCAGCAGTACAACTAGCGGGATGTCCTACAATGAGCAGTTCTTC.

This chain links TRBV27 with TRBJ2-1, with TRBD1 matching 7 bases. The CDR3 extends over 14 amino acids. Trimming at V came to 7 bases and at J to 9 bases, leaving 12 bases not matched to a gene. Germline V lookup: CDR1 MNHEY, CDR2 SMNVEV (reference sequence). CDR3 in amino acids: CASTRTGLMGEQFF. As DNA, the CDR3 is TGTGCCAGCACCCGGACAGGTCTGATGGGTGAGCAGTTCTTC.